This T cell receptor (beta chain) derives from a study of control samples from healthy donors and cancer patients. Deletions cut 4 bases from V and 2 bases from J, with 13 bases between. Per germline, CDR1 LGHNA and CDR2 YSLEER. The CDR3 spans 15 residues. The assay was immunoSEQ multiplex PCR, and TCRdb's table has in-frame clones only and misses some. The sample includes roughly 120,000 clones, roughly 91% of them seen just once. The chain combines TRBV4-3 with TRBJ2-3, with D perhaps TRBD1 (6 bases). The receptor was isolated from a woman in her 50s in good health. Sample: blood. The chain's CDR3 is CASSPRGGDTDTQYF. CDR3 nucleotides: TGCGCCAGCAGCCCCAGAGGGGGAGACACAGATACGCAGTATTTT.